These 7 T cell receptor beta chains originate from one sample sequenced in a study of blood T cell repertoires in COVID-19. The data were produced by immunoSEQ multiplex PCR, yet TCRdb's version contains in-frame clones alone and is incomplete. The profile shows under 200,000 clones, around 84% of them singletons. The sample was peripheral blood. These receptors were collected from a woman in her 70s with COVID-19, enrolled during active disease.

This rearrangement joins TRBV28 to TRBJ1-6; D remains ambiguous. Germline V gene lookup returns CDR1 MDHEN and CDR2 SYDVKM. This CDR3 is 14 amino acids long. The ends were cut back, 6 bases at V and 2 bases at J, with 8 bases in the middle. The chain's CDR3 is CASSPGTYNSPLHF. The CDR3 DNA sequence: TGTGCCAGCAGCCCCGGGACCTATAATTCACCCCTCCACTTT.

V usage is TRBV7-6 and J usage is TRBJ1-4; TRBD1 might be the D (5 bases). CDR1 and CDR2 (germline): SGHVS, FNYEAQ. Deletions cut 0 bases from V and 3 bases from J, with 14 bases between. The CDR3 extends over 17 amino acids. In DNA, the CDR3 is TGTGCCAGCAGCTTAGCGGGACCGGGGGATCCTAATGAAAAACTGTTTTTT. Its translation: CASSLAGPGDPNEKLFF.

A few counts support this clone. The V and J genes are TRBV2 and TRBJ1-4, with D possibly matching TRBD1 (5 bases). Per the germline V gene, CDR1 is SNHLY and CDR2 is FYNNEI. Trimming took off 8 bases at V and 5 bases at J, with 12 bases between the two ends. The CDR3 has 13 amino acids. Written as DNA, the CDR3 is TGTGCCAGCGGAGACAGCCTAAATGAAAAACTGTTTTTT. Its protein product is CASGDSLNEKLFF. Variable domain in full (rest from reference TRBV2 and TRBJ1-4): EPEVTQTPSHQVTQMGQEVILRCVPISNHLYFYWYRQILGQKVEFLVSFYNNEISEKSEIFDDQFSVERPDGSNFTLKIRSTKLEDSAMYFCASGDSLNEKLFFGSGTQLSVL.

This sequence joins TRBV6-5 and TRBJ1-5, with D unclear. The CDR3 is made up of 15 amino acids. CDR1 is MNHEY, CDR2 SVGAGI, per germline. Trimming shortened V by 6 bases and J by 0 bases, and 12 bases separated the two germline ends. This CDR3 is CASSPQAASNQPQHF. The CDR3 DNA is TGTGCCAGCAGCCCCCAGGCCGCTAGCAATCAGCCCCAGCATTTT.

The chain combines TRBV4-1 with TRBJ1-2; D is unclear. CDR3 length equals 15 residues. Per germline, CDR1 MGHRA and CDR2 YSYEKL. Trimming left V 1 base short and J 4 bases short, with 13 bases between. The CDR3 loop reads CASSQGGGPIYGYTF. The DNA of the CDR3 is TGCGCCAGCAGCCAAGGTGGTGGGCCAATCTATGGCTACACCTTC.

This chain uses TRBV11-2 with TRBJ2-7; tentative D call: TRBD1 (6 bases). With 5 bases removed from V and 2 bases from J, the gap between germline ends came to 13 bases. This CDR3 spans 14 amino acids. Germline V gene data show CDR1 as SGHAT and CDR2 as FQNNGV. The chain's CDR3 is CASSHIQGTYEQYF. DNA of the CDR3: TGTGCCAGCAGCCATATACAGGGTACCTACGAGCAGTACTTC.

This clone was seen a single time. V usage is TRBV19 and J usage is TRBJ1-5; a possible D gene is TRBD1 (6 bases). Trimming removed 4 bases from V and 0 bases from J, with 10 bases in between. This CDR3 has 15 residues. Germline CDR1 reads LNHDA; CDR2 reads SQIVND (reference sequence). The CDR3 bases are TGTGCCAGTAGTACAGGGGTTTATAGCAATCAGCCCCAGCATTTT. It yields the protein CASSTGVYSNQPQHF.